The 26 T cell receptor beta chains below come from one sample, sequenced in a study of cytomegalovirus exposure and HLA in healthy donors (TCRdb year 2017). The library was produced with the immunoSEQ multiplex PCR assay. A mixture of 60 forward primers for TCR Vbeta segments and 13 reverse primers for TCR Jbeta segments was used in the multiplex PCR. TCRdb stores this immuneACCESS table with in-frame sequences only. Part of the clones is absent; in the studies checked, under half of the shortfall reflects unresolved V genes, and no reason is known for the rest. The sample table records approximately 140,000 clones; 65% to 80% of these occur just once. The top ten constitute 8.8% of the sample. The specimen sequenced was PBMCs. Source of these receptors: a woman aged 50 to 60 in good health and CMV-seropositive.

This rearrangement joins TRBV5-1 to TRBJ2-7; D gene uncertain. This CDR3 is 13 amino acids long. Germline CDR1 reads SGHRS; CDR2 reads YFSETQ. Trimming stripped 0 bases from V and 3 bases from J, with 7 bases between. The CDR3 loop reads CASSLGRDYEQYF. The CDR3 DNA follows: TGCGCCAGCAGCTTGGGCCGAGACTACGAGCAGTACTTC.

V is TRBV18 and J is TRBJ2-2, with a possible D match to TRBD1 (5 bases). Between the trimmed V and J ends, which lost 5 bases and 3 bases, there was a span of 10 bases. Germline V CDR1 and CDR2: KGHSH, LQKENI. This CDR3 region has 14 residues. The CDR3 is CASSSVRDTGELFF. Here the CDR3 DNA reads TGTGCCAGCTCATCCGTCAGGGACACCGGGGAGCTGTTTTTT.

This chain joins TRBV5-1 and TRBJ2-5, with 7 bases lining up with TRBD1. From germline, CDR1 is SGHRS and CDR2 YFSETQ. This CDR3 comprises 16 residues. V lost 0 bases to trimming and J lost 5 bases; unmatched junction nucleotides: 10. CDR3 DNA sequence: TGCGCCAGCAGCTTGGGCCAGGGGGAGTCCAGGGAGACCCAGTACTTC. This gives the protein CASSLGQGESRETQYF.

This clone came up a few times. J is TRBJ2-2 and V is TRBV5-1, with 9 bases matching TRBD1. The ends lost 4 bases at V and 5 bases at J; junction bases unmatched: 6. CDR3 size: 15 residues. Looked up from germline, CDR1 is SGHRS and CDR2 is YFSETQ. The CDR3 region is CASSKDRGGTGELFF. The CDR3 DNA reads as TGCGCCAGCAGCAAGGACAGGGGAGGAACCGGGGAGCTGTTTTTT.

The J gene is TRBJ1-2, the V gene TRBV4-3; 7 bases match TRBD1. J was trimmed by 2 bases and V by 4 bases; bases with no gene match: 4. From germline, CDR1 is LGHNA and CDR2 YSLEER. CDR3 length: 14 residues. The CDR3 loop is CASSPPGQNYGYTF. The CDR3 DNA follows: TGCGCCAGCAGCCCACCGGGACAGAACTATGGCTACACCTTC.

V usage is TRBV25-1 and J usage is TRBJ1-4; 8 bases are a match to TRBD1. Germline CDR1 MGHDK, CDR2 SYGVNS. J was trimmed by 3 bases and V by 5 bases; bases with no gene match: 11. CDR3 length: 17 amino acids. CDR3 region: CASSSGQGGLANEKLFF. CDR3 bases: TGTGCCAGCAGTTCCGGACAGGGCGGTTTAGCTAATGAAAAACTGTTTTTT.

The chain is built from TRBV5-1 and TRBJ2-7; TRBD2 is a possible D gene (7 bases). CDR3 size: 15 residues. V lost 0 bases and J lost 2, with 12 bases in between. In germline, CDR1 is SGHRS, CDR2 YFSETQ. CDR3: CASSLDGGLTYEQYF. CDR3 DNA sequence: TGCGCCAGCAGCTTGGACGGGGGGCTTACCTACGAGCAGTACTTC.

This clone was recorded once. The CDR3 DNA sequence: TGTGCCAGCAGCCGAACCGGGTCCTTAGAGACCCAGTACTTC. This encodes CASSRTGSLETQYF. The V gene is TRBV9, the J gene TRBJ2-5, with D unclear. Trimming pared 4 bases from V and 4 bases from J, leaving 14 bases between. This CDR3 spans 14 amino acids. The germline CDR1 and CDR2 sequences are SGDLS and YYNGEE.

The CDR3 loop reads CASSPQGLDGYTF. The CDR3, as DNA: TGTGCCAGCAGTCCCCAGGGTTTGGACGGCTACACCTTC. The genes are TRBV28 and TRBJ1-2; perhaps TRBD1 as D (5 bases). The ends were cut back, 5 bases at V and 8 bases at J, with 15 bases in the middle. Germline CDR1 reads MDHEN; CDR2 reads SYDVKM. This CDR3 comprises 13 residues.

The chain combines TRBV6-5 with TRBJ2-7; a possible D gene is TRBD1 (6 bases). V was cut by 7 bases and J by 2 bases, with 15 bases left in between. Germline V gives CDR1 MNHEY, CDR2 SVGAGI. The CDR3 runs 14 residues. The DNA of the CDR3 is TGTGCCAGCATATTGGGGGCAGGAACCTACGAGCAGTACTTC. Translation gives CASILGAGTYEQYF.

The V gene is TRBV11-3, the J gene TRBJ2-1; 9 bases line up with TRBD1. V lost 8 bases and J lost 6; bases outside the gene matches: 5. CDR1 and CDR2 from the germline V gene are SGHNT and YENEEA. The CDR3 sequence is 13 residues long. CDR3 amino acids: CASRDRDSNEQFF. DNA for the CDR3: TGTGCCAGCCGGGACAGGGACTCCAATGAGCAGTTCTTC.

This clone was seen a single time. This chain connects TRBV7-3 to TRBJ2-1; 8 bases align to TRBD1. The V gene end was trimmed by 4 bases and the J gene end by 4 bases; junction bases not matched to a gene: 6. The CDR3 runs to 15 residues. The germline CDR1 and CDR2 sequences are SGHTA and FQGTGA. CDR3 DNA sequence: TGTGCCAGCAGCTCCGTGACAGGGGCGTACAATGAGCAGTTCTTC. Protein: CASSSVTGAYNEQFF.

The CDR3 region is CATGATGLGNQPQHF. The DNA of the CDR3 is TGTGCCACTGGGGCGACAGGGCTTGGCAATCAGCCCCAGCATTTT. The chain employs TRBV7-2 and TRBJ1-5; 7 bases match TRBD1. Germline V gene data show CDR1 as SGHTA and CDR2 as FQGNSA. The CDR3 covers 15 residues. Germline trimming cut 10 bases from V and 2 bases from J; bases unmatched to any gene: 11.

The gene calls are TRBV19 and TRBJ1-3; D possibly corresponds to TRBD1 (6 bases). Per germline, CDR1 LNHDA and CDR2 SQIVND (reference sequence). V was clipped by 4 bases and J by 3 bases, with 7 bases between them. This CDR3 spans 13 amino acids. The CDR3 sequence is CASSTGVGNTIYF. CDR3 nucleotides: TGTGCCAGTAGTACAGGGGTTGGAAACACCATATATTTT.

This chain connects TRBV29-1 to TRBJ1-1; D perhaps matches TRBD1 (5 bases). Germline CDR1 is SQVTM and CDR2 is ANQGSEA. The V gene lost 4 bases and the J gene lost 5 bases, with 14 bases spanning the gap. This CDR3 has 13 residues. The CDR3 protein is CSVGREEGTEAFF. In DNA form, the CDR3 reads TGCAGCGTTGGAAGGGAGGAGGGGACTGAAGCTTTCTTT.

This clone was observed at least ten times. This rearrangement joins TRBV7-2 to TRBJ1-4, with D perhaps TRBD1 (6 bases). With 5 bases removed from V and 2 bases from J, the gap between germline ends came to 12 bases. This CDR3 region has 15 residues. CDR1 is SGHTA, CDR2 FQGNSA, per germline. This chain's CDR3 is CASSITGLTNEKLFF. CDR3 coding DNA: TGTGCCAGCAGCATTACAGGGTTGACTAATGAAAAACTGTTTTTT.

The CDR3 reads CASSEARLRTPDRELFF. DNA for the CDR3: TGTGCCAGCAGTGAAGCGCGCTTGCGAACCCCTGACAGGGAGCTGTTTTTT. The V gene is TRBV2, the J gene TRBJ2-2, with D unclear. This CDR3 is 17 amino acids long. Germline V lookup: CDR1 SNHLY, CDR2 FYNNEI. Between the trimmed V and J ends, which lost 0 bases and 9 bases, there was a span of 20 bases.

The chain joins TRBV6-6 to TRBJ2-7; 9 bases are a match to TRBD2. This CDR3 spans 16 amino acids. CDR1 and CDR2 (germline): MNHNY, SVGAGI (reference sequence). V was clipped by 0 bases and J by 1 base; unmatched bases: 4. CDR3 amino acids: CASSYSRLAGSYEQYF. The CDR3 bases are TGTGCCAGCAGTTACTCGAGGCTAGCGGGGTCCTACGAGCAGTACTTC.

The chain has TRBV9 and TRBJ2-3; 9 positions agree with TRBD2. The CDR3 covers 16 residues. Per the germline V gene, CDR1 is SGDLS and CDR2 is YYNGEE. The ends lost 0 bases at V and 4 bases at J; junction bases unmatched: 6. As DNA, the CDR3 is TGTGCCAGCAGCGTAGTCGGCGGGGGGGCCGCAGATACGCAGTATTTT. This encodes CASSVVGGGAADTQYF. Full variable domain (missing parts from reference TRBV9 and TRBJ2-3): DSGVTQTPKHLITATGQRVTLRCSPRSGDLSVYWYQQSLDQGLQFLIQYYNGEERAKGNILERFSAQQFPDLHSELNLSSLELGDSALYFCASSVVGGGAADTQYFGPGTRLTVL.

Notes on this clone: One junction end does not reproduce the germline sequence, and a read error may be involved. The V gene is TRBV5-4, the J gene TRBJ1-1, with D maybe TRBD1 (5 bases). The CDR3 runs 13 residues. The germline gives CDR1 SGHNT, CDR2 YYREEE (reference sequence). The CDR3 loop is CASSQDRGTEAFF. The CDR3 DNA sequence: TGCGCCAGCAGCCAAGATCGGGGGACTGAAGCTTTCTTT. The variable domain in full, with the rest retrieved from reference TRBV5-4 and TRBJ1-1, is ETGVTQSPTHLIKTRGQQVTLRCSSQSGHNTVSWYQQALGQGPQFIFQYYREEENGRGNFPPRFSGLQFPNYSSELNVNALELDDSALYLCASSQDRGTEAFFGQGTRLTVV.

The chain has TRBV28 and TRBJ1-4; D is undetermined. The V end was cut by 7 bases, the J end by 0 bases, with 15 bases between. CDR3 size: 16 residues. Germline assignment: CDR1 MDHEN and CDR2 SYDVKM. The CDR3 sequence is CASTGQGGATNEKLFF. The CDR3 bases are TGTGCCAGCACCGGCCAAGGCGGGGCAACTAATGAAAAACTGTTTTTT.

The rearrangement links TRBV11-2 to TRBJ1-2; the match to TRBD1 covers 7 bases. With 7 bases clipped from V and 8 bases from J, the junction kept 10 bases outside the gene matches. Per the germline V gene, CDR1 is SGHAT and CDR2 is FQNNGV. The CDR3 runs to 13 residues. The CDR3 bases are TGTGCCAGCAATTATGGACAGGCCAGCGGCTACACCTTC. Amino acids: CASNYGQASGYTF.

The chain links TRBV5-1 to TRBJ1-2; 7 nucleotides align to TRBD1. The CDR3 is 15 amino acids. V lost 0 bases to trimming and J lost 7 bases; unmatched junction nucleotides: 9. Germline-derived CDR1 and CDR2 are SGHRS and YFSETQ. CDR3 loop: CASSLEAGGRSGYTF. CDR3 coding DNA: TGCGCCAGCAGCTTGGAGGCAGGGGGAAGAAGTGGCTACACCTTC.

The sample holds one count of this clone. In DNA, the CDR3 is TGTGCCACCAGCAGAGAGACGGGACAATACTCCTACGAGCAGTACTTC. It specifies CATSRETGQYSYEQYF. The J gene is TRBJ2-7, the V gene TRBV15, with D possibly matching TRBD1 (6 bases). CDR1 is LNHNV and CDR2 is YYDKDF in the germline V gene (reference sequence). This CDR3 has 16 residues. Trimming pared 0 bases from V and 0 bases from J, leaving 12 bases between. Complete variable domain (other parts from reference TRBV15 and TRBJ2-7): DAMVIQNPRYQVTQFGKPVTLSCSQTLNHNVMYWYQQKSSQAPKLLFHYYDKDFNNEADTPDNFQSRRPNTSFCFLDIRSPGLGDTAMYLCATSRETGQYSYEQYFGPGTRLTVT.

The chain couples TRBV18 to TRBJ1-1; possible D gene TRBD1, 5 bases. Germline V CDR1 and CDR2: KGHSH, LQKENI. There are 16 residues in the CDR3. V lost 1 base and J lost 3, with 15 bases in between. CDR3 protein: CASSPLLTGAHTEAFF. The CDR3 DNA follows: TGTGCCAGCTCACCACTTCTTACAGGAGCACACACTGAAGCTTTCTTT.

The chain combines TRBV6-4 with TRBJ2-3, with a weak D call TRBD2 (6 bases). The CDR3 is 15 amino acids. V lost 2 bases, J lost 0 bases, and 9 bases lay in between. Germline V lookup: CDR1 MRHNA, CDR2 SNTAGT. CDR3 DNA: TGTGCCAGCAGTGACGGGGGGTCTAGCACAGATACGCAGTATTTT. It yields the protein CASSDGGSSTDTQYF.